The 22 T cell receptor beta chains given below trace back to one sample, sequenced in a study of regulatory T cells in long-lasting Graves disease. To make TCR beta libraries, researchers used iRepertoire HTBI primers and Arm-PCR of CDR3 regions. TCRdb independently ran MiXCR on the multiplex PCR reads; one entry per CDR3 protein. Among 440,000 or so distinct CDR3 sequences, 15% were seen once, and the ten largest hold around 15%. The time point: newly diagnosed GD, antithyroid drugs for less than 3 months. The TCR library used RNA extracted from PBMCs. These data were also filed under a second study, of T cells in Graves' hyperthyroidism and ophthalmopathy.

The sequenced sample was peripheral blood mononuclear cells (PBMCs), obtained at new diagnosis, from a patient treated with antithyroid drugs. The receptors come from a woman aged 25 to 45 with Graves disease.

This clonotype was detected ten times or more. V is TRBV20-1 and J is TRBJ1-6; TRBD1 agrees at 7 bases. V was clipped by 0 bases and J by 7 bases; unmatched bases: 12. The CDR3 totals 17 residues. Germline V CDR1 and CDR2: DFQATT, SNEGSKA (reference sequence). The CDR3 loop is CSARDSGGALRNSPLHF. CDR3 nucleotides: TGCAGTGCTAGAGATTCAGGGGGGGCGTTAAGAAATTCACCCCTCCACTTT.

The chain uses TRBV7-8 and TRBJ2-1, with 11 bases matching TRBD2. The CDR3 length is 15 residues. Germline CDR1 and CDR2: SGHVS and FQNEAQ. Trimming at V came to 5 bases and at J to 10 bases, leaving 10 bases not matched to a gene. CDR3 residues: CASSVGTSGSYEQFF. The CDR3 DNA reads TGTGCCAGCAGCGTAGGGACTAGCGGTTCCTACGAGCAGTTCTTC.

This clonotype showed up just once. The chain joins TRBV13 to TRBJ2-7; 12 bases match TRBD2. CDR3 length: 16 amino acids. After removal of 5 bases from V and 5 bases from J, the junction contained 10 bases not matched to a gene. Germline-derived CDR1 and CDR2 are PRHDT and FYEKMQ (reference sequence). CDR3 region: CASSTATSGRSDEQYF. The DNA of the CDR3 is TGTGCCAGCAGCACCGCAACTAGCGGGAGGTCCGACGAGCAGTACTTC. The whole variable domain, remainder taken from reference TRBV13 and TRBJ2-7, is AAGVIQSPRHLIKEKRETATLKCYPIPRHDTVYWYQQGPGQDPQFLISFYEKMQSDKGSIPDRFSAQQFSDYHSELNMSSLELGDSALYFCASSTATSGRSDEQYFGPGTRLTVT.

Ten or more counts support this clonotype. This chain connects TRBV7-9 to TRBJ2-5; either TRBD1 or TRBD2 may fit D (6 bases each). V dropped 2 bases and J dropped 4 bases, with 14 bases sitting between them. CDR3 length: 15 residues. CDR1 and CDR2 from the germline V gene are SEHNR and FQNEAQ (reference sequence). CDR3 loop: CASSLRSGGPETQYF. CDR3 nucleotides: TGTGCCAGCAGCTTAAGGTCCGGGGGCCCAGAGACCCAGTACTTC.

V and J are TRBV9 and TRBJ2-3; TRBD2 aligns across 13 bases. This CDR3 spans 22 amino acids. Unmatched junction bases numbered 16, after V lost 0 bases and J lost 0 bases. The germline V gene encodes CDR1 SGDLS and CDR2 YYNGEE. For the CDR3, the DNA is TGTGCCAGCAGCGTAGATCCCGGACTAGCGGGAGTGCACCCCTTTAGCACAGATACGCAGTATTTT. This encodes CASSVDPGLAGVHPFSTDTQYF.

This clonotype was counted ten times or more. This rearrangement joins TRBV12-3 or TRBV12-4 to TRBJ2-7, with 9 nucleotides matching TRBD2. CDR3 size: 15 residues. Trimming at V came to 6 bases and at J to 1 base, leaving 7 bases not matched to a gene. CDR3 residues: CASSFSGSMSYEQYF. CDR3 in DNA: TGTGCCAGCAGCTTTAGCGGGAGCATGTCCTACGAGCAGTACTTC.

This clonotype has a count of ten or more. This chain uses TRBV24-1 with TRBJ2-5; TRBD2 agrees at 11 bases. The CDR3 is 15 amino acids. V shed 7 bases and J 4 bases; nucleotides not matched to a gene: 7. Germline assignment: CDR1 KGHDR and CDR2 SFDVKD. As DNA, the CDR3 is TGTGCCACCAGCCGGGGGCTAGCGGGAGGAGAGACCCAGTACTTC. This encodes CATSRGLAGGETQYF.

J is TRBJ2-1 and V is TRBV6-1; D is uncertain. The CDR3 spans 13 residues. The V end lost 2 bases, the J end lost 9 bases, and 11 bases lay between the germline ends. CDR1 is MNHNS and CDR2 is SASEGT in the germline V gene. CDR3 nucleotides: TGTGCCAGCAGTGAAAGCAGCCGAGGTGAGCAGTTCTTC. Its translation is CASSESSRGEQFF.

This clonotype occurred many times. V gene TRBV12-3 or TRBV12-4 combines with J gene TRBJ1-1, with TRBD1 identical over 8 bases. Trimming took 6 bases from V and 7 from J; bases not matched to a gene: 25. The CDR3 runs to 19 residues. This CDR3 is CASRNILIGRGHRGNEAFF. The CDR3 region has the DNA TGTGCCAGCAGGAATATACTAATCGGCAGGGGGCATCGAGGAAATGAAGCTTTCTTT.

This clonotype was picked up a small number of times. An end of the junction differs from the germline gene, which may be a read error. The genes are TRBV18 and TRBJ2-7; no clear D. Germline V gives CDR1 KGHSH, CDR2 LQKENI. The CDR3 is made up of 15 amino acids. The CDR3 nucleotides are TGTGCCAGCCCACCACCGGGTGTCAGCTCCTACGAGCAGTACTTC. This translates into CASPPPGVSSYEQYF.

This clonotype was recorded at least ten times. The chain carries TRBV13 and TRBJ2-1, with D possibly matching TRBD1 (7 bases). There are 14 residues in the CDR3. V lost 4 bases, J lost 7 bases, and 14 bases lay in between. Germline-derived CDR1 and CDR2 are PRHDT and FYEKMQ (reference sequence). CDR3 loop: CASSSSTGRNEQFF. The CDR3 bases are TGTGCCAGCAGCTCCTCGACAGGGAGGAATGAGCAGTTCTTC.

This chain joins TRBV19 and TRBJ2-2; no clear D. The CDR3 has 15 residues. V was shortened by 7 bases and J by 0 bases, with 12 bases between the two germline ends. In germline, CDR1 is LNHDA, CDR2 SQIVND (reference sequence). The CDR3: CASTYIDANTGELFF. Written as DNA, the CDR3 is TGTGCCAGTACTTATATAGACGCGAACACCGGGGAGCTGTTTTTT.

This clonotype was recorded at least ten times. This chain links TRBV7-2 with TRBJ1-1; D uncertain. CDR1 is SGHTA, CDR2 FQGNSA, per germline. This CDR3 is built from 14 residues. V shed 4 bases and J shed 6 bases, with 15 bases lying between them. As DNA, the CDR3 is TGTGCCAGCAGCTCTCACGCCCGGGGTGCTGAAGCTTTCTTT. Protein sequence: CASSSHARGAEAFF.

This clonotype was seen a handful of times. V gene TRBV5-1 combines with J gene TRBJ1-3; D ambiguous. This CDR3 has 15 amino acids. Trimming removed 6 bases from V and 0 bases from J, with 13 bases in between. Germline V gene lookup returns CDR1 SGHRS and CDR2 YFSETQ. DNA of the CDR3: TGCGCCAGCACCCCGGGATCCCACTCTGGAAACACCATATATTTT. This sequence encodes CASTPGSHSGNTIYF.

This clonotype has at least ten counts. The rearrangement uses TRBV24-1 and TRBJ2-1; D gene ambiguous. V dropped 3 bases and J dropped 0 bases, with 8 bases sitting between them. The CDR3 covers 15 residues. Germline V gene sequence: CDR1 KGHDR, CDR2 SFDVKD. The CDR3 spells CATSDLRSSYNEQFF. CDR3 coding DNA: TGTGCCACCAGTGATCTTAGGAGCTCCTACAATGAGCAGTTCTTC.

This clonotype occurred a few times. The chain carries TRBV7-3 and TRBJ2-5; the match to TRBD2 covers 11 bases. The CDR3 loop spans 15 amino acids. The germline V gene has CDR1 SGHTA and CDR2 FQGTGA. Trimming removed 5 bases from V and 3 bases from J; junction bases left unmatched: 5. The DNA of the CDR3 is TGTGCCAGCAGCGTTAGCGGGAGGGCCGAAGAGACCCAGTACTTC. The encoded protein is CASSVSGRAEETQYF.

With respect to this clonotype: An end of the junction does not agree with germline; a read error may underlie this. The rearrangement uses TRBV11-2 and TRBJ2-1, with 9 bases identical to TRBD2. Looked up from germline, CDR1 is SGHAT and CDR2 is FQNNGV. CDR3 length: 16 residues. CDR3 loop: CASSFTLASGKAEQLF. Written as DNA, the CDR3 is TGTGCCAGCAGCTTTACTTTGGCTAGCGGGAAGGCTGAGCAGCTCTTC.

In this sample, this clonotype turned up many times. CDR3 coding DNA: TGTGCCAGCAGCTTAGCCCGACTAGTGCGCTACAATGAGCAGTTCTTC. Residues: CASSLARLVRYNEQFF. The chain employs TRBV7-2 and TRBJ2-1, with TRBD2 as a possible D gene (6 bases). CDR3 size: 16 residues. CDR1 and CDR2 (germline): SGHTA, FQGNSA. Trimming shortened V by 0 bases and J by 3 bases, and 12 bases separated the two germline ends.

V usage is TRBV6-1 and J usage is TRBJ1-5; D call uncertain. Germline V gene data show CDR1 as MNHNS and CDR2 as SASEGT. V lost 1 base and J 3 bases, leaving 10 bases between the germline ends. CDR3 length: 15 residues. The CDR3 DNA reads TGTGCCAGCAGTGAAGTCGAGGAGGCCAATCAGCCCCAGCATTTT. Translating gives CASSEVEEANQPQHF.

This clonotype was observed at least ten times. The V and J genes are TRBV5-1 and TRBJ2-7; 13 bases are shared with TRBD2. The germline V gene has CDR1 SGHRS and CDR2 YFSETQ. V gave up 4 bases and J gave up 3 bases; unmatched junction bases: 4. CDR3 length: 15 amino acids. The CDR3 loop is CASSKTSGGLYEQYF. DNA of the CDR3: TGCGCCAGCAGCAAGACTAGCGGGGGGCTCTACGAGCAGTACTTC.

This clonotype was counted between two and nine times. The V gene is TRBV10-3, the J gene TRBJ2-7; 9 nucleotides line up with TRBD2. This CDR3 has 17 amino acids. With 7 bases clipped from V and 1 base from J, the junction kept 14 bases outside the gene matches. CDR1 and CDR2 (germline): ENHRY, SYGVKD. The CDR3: CAITPRDTSGPSYEQYF. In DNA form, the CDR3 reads TGTGCCATCACCCCTAGGGATACTAGCGGGCCTTCCTACGAGCAGTACTTC.

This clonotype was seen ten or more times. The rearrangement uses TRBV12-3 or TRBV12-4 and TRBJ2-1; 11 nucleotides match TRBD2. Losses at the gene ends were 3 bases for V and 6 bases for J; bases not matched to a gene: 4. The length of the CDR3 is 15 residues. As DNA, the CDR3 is TGTGCCAGCAGTTTTAGCGGGAGGGCCATCAATGAGCAGTTCTTC. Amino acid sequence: CASSFSGRAINEQFF.